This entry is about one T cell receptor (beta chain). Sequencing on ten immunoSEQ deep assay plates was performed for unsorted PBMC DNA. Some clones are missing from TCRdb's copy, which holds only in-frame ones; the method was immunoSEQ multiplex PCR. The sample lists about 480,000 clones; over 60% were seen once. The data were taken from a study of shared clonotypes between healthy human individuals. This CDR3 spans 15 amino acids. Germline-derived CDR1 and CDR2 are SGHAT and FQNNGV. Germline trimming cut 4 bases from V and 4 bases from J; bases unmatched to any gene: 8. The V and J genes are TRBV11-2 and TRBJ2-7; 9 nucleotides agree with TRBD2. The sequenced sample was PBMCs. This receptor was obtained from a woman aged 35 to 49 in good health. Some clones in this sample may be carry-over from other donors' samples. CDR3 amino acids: CASSSNSGSTYEQYF. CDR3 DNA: TGTGCCAGCAGCTCGAATAGCGGGAGTACGTACGAGCAGTACTTC.